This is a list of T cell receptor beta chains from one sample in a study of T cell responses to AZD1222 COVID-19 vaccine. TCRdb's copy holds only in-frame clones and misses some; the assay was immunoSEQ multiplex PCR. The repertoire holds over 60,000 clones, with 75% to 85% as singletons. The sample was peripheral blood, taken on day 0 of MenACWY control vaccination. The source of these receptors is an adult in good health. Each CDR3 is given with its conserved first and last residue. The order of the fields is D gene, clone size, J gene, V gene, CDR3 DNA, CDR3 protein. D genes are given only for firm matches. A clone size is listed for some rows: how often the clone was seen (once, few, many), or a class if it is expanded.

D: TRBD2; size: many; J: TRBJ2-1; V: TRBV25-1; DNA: TGTGCCAGCAGTGAAACAGGGGCGGGAGGGTCCTACAATGAGCAGTTCTTC; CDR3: CASSETGAGGSYNEQFF
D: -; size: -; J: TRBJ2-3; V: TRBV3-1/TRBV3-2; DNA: TGTGCCAGCAGCCAAGGCGACCCCGCGGCAGATACGCAGTATTTT; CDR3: CASSQGDPAADTQYF
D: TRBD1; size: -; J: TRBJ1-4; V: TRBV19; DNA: TGTGCCACCGGACCGGGACAGGGAGCAACTAATGAAAAACTGTTTTTT; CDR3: CATGPGQGATNEKLFF
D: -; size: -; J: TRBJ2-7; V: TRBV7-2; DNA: TGTGCCAGCAGCTTAGCGGGAGGGGGGTCCTACGAGCAGTACTTC; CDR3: CASSLAGGGSYEQYF
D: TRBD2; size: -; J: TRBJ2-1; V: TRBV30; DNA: TGTGCCTGGAGTACGGGACTAGCGGATAATGAGCAGTTCTTC; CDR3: CAWSTGLADNEQFF
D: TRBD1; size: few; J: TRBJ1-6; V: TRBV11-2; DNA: TGTGCCAGCAGCGCAGGGACAGACTATAATTCACCCCTCCACTTT; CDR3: CASSAGTDYNSPLHF
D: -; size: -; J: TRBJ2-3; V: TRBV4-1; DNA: TGCGCCAGCAGCCAAGGGCCCGGGACGGTGGGGCCAGATACGCAGTATTTT; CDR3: CASSQGPGTVGPDTQYF
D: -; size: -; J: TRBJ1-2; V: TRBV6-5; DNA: TGTGCCAGCTTTGGGGGGCCGGGACAAAACTATGGCTACACCTTC; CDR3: CASFGGPGQNYGYTF
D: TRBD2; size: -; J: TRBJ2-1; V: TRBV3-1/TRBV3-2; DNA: TGTGCCAGCAGCCAAGTTACAGCGGGGGGGCCAAATGAGCAGTTCTTC; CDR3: CASSQVTAGGPNEQFF
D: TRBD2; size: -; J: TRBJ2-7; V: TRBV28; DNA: TGTGCCAGCAGCTATAGCGGGAGTCCCCCCTACGAGCAGTACTTC; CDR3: CASSYSGSPPYEQYF
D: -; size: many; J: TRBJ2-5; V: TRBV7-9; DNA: TGTGCCAGCAGCACCAGCCGGGGAAGGGAGACCCAGTACTTC; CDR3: CASSTSRGRETQYF
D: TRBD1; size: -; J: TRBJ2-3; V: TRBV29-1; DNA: TGCAGCGTTCTCGGGACAGGGTTTGGAACAGATACGCAGTATTTT; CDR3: CSVLGTGFGTDTQYF
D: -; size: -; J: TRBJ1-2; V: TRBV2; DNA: TGTGCCAGCAGTCCCATCATTTATGGCTACACCTTC; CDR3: CASSPIIYGYTF
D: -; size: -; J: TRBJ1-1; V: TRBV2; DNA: TGTGCCAGCTCGCTCGGGATGAACACTGAAGCTTTCTTT; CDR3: CASSLGMNTEAFF
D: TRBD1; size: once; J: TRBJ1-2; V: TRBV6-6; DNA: TGTGCCAGCAGTTTGGGGGACAGGAGGAGAGGCTATGGCTACACCTTC; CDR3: CASSLGDRRRGYGYTF
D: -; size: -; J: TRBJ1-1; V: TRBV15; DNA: TGTGCCACCAGCAGACCGGGGGCAGGGCCTGAAGCTTTCTTT; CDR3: CATSRPGAGPEAFF
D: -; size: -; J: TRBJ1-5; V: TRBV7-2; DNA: TGTGCCAGCAGCTTAGAAGGTACAGCAAATCAGCCCCAGCATTTT; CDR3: CASSLEGTANQPQHF
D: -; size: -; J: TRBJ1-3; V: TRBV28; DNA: TGTGCCAGCCAGAAGCTGCCTGGAAACACCATATATTTT; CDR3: CASQKLPGNTIYF
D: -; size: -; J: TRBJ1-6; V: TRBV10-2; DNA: TGCGCCAGCACCGGATCCCGACCTGGGGGTTCACCCCTCCACTTT; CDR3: CASTGSRPGGSPLHF
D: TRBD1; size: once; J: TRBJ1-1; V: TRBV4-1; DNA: TGCGCCAGCAGACCGGGACAGTTAGGCAACACTGAAGCTTTCTTT; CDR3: CASRPGQLGNTEAFF
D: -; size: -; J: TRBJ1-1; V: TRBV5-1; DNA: TGCGCCAGCAGCTTGGAGTCCAACACTGAAGCTTTCTTT; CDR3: CASSLESNTEAFF
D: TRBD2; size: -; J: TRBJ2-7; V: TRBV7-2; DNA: TGTGCCAGCAGCTGGACTAGCGGTCTTTCGCGCGAGCAGTACTTC; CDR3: CASSWTSGLSREQYF
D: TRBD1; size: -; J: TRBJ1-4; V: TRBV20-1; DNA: TGCAGTGCTAGTGGGGCAGGGGGAACTAATGAAAAACTGTTTTTT; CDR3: CSASGAGGTNEKLFF
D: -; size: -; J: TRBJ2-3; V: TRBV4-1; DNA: TGCGCCAGCAGCCAAGAAGTGATGGGAGCATTCACAGATACGCAGTATTTT; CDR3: CASSQEVMGAFTDTQYF
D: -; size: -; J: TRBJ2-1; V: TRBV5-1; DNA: TGCGCCAGCAGTCCCGACAGGACGAACTACAATGAGCAGTTCTTC; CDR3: CASSPDRTNYNEQFF
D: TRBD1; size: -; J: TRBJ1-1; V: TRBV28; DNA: TGTGCCAGCAGCTTACAACAGGGGATGAACACTGAAGCTTTCTTT; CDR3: CASSLQQGMNTEAFF
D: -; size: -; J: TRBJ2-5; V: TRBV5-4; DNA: TGTGCCAGCAGCCAAAAAAAGGGACCTCAAGCCCAAGAGACCCAGTACTTC; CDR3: CASSQKKGPQAQETQYF
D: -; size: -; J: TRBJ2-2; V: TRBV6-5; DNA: TGTGCCAGCAGGGTAGACCGAGGCACCGGGGAGCTGTTTTTT; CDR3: CASRVDRGTGELFF
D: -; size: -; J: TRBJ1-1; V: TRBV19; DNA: TGTGCCAGTAGTAGATCCGTCGGCACTGAAGCTTTCTTT; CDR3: CASSRSVGTEAFF
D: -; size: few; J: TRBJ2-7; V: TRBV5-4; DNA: TGTGCCAGCAGCTTGGCGGGCTCCTACGAGCAGTACTTC; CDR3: CASSLAGSYEQYF
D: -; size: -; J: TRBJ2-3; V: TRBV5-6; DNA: TGTGCCAGCAGCCCTGGACTCGACCCCACAGATACGCAGTATTTT; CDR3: CASSPGLDPTDTQYF
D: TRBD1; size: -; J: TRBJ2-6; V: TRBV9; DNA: TGTGCCAGCAGCCCGGACAGGGTTAGGGCCAACGTCCTGACTTTC; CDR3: CASSPDRVRANVLTF
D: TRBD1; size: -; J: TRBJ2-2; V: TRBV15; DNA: TGTGCCACCCAAGACAGGGTGCAGCGCACCGGGGAGCTGTTTTTT; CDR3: CATQDRVQRTGELFF
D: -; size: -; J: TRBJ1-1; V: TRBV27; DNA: TGTGCCAGCAGTTTGTATGGTGACAGTCGGACTGAAGCTTTCTTT; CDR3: CASSLYGDSRTEAFF
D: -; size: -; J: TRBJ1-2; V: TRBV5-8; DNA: TGTGCCAGCAGCCATAGGACCCTCTCTCCCTATGGCTACACCTTC; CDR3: CASSHRTLSPYGYTF
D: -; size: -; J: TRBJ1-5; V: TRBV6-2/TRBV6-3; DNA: TGTGCCAGCAGTCGAGGGGCCGGGCCCCAGCATTTT; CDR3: CASSRGAGPQHF
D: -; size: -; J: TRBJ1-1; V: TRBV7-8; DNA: TGTGCCAGCAGCTTAGGGACAGTTAACACTGAAGCTTTCTTT; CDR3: CASSLGTVNTEAFF
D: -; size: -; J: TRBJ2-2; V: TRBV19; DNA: TGTGCCAGTAGTCCTTCGGCATCACGTTATACCAAGGAGCTGTTTTTT; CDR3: CASSPSASRYTKELFF
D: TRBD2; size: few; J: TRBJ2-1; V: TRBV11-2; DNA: TGTGCCAGCAGCTTTAGCGGGAGGGCCGTTGAGCAGTTCTTC; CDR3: CASSFSGRAVEQFF
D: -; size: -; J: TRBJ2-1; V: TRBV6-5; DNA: TGTGCCAGCAGTTACAGGGGGAGCTACAATGAGCAGTTCTTC; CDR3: CASSYRGSYNEQFF
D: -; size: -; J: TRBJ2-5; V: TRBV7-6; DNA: TGTGCCAGCAGCACTCAACCGGGACCCGGGGAGACCCAGTACTTC; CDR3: CASSTQPGPGETQYF
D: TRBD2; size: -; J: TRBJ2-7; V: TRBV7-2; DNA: TGTGCCAGCAGCCCGATAGCGGGTCCTTATGTCGAGCAGTACTTC; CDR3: CASSPIAGPYVEQYF
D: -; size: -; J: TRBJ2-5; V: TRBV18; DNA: TGTGCCAGCTCACGGGGGTCCCAAGAGACCCAGTACTTC; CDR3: CASSRGSQETQYF
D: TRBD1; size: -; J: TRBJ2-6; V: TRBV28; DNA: TGTGCCAGCAGTCCCCCCGCGGGACAGGTTCTTTCTGGGGCCAACGTCCTGACTTTC; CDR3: CASSPPAGQVLSGANVLTF
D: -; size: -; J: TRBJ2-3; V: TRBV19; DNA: TGTGCGAGTCGAGCAGGAATCACAGATACGCAGTATTTT; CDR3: CASRAGITDTQYF
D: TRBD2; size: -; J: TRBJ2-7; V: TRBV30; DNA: TGTGCCTGGACACCAAAGCGGGGGACCTACGAGCAGTACTTC; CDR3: CAWTPKRGTYEQYF
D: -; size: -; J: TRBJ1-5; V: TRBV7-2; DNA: TGTGCCAGCAGCGCCCAGGGGAATCAGCCCCAGCATTTT; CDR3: CASSAQGNQPQHF
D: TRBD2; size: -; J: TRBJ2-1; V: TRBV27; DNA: TGTGCCAGCAGTCTAACTAGCGGGAGCCCAAATGAGCAGTTCTTC; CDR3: CASSLTSGSPNEQFF
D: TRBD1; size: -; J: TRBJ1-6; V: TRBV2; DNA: TGTGCCAGCAGTGGAACCAGAACAGGGGGCGATTCACCCCTCCACTTT; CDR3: CASSGTRTGGDSPLHF
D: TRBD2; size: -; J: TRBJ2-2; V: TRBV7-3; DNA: TGTGCCAGCAGCTTTAAACTAGCGGGAGTTTTTAACACCGGGGAGCTGTTTTTT; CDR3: CASSFKLAGVFNTGELFF
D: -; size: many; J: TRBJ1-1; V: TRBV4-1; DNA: TGCGCCAGCAGCCAAGGAGAGAAAGCTTTCTTT; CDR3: CASSQGEKAFF
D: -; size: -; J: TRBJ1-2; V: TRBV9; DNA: TGTGCCAGCACCTCTTCCGGACAACCCTATGGCTACACCTTC; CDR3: CASTSSGQPYGYTF
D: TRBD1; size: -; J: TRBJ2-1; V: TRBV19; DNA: TGTGCCAGTAGTAACCGGGACAGGGATTATGAGCAGTTCTTC; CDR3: CASSNRDRDYEQFF
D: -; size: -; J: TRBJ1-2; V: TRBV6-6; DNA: TGTGCCAGCAGTCCCCCTAGCAGGGAAGGCTACACCTTC; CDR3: CASSPPSREGYTF
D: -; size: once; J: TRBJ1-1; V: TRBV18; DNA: TGTGCCAGCTCACCCGCCAGGAGGGACACTGAAGCTTTCTTT; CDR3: CASSPARRDTEAFF
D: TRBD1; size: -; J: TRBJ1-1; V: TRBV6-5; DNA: TGTGCCAGCAGTAACCAGGGGGCTACTGAAGCTTTCTTT; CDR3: CASSNQGATEAFF
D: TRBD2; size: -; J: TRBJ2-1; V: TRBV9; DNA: TGTGCCAGTCAAGCGGGAGGGCCTTTTAATGAGCAGTTCTTC; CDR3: CASQAGGPFNEQFF
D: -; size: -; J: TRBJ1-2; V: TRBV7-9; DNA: TGTGCCAGCAGCCCGCTCGGGGGGTCTAATGGCTACACCTTC; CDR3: CASSPLGGSNGYTF
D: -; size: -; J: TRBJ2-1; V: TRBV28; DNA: TGTGCCAGCAGTTCCTCGGGCTACAATGAGCAGTTCTTC; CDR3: CASSSSGYNEQFF
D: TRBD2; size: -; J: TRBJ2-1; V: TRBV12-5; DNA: TGTGCTAGTCTATTTCCGGGGGGGCAGTTCTTC; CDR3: CASLFPGGQFF